The 24 T cell receptor beta chains given below trace back to one sample, sequenced in a study of blood T cell repertoires in COVID-19. Measured with immunoSEQ multiplex PCR; TCRdb has only the in-frame clones, and not every one. The sample has over 110,000 clones; 84% are singletons. The material sequenced was PBMCs or T cells enriched from blood (not recorded which). The receptor source for this set is a man aged 40-55 years with acute COVID-19.

The V call is TRBV19, the J call TRBJ2-5; no clear D gene. Trimming removed 1 base at V and 6 bases at J, with 6 bases between. Germline CDR1 and CDR2: LNHDA and SQIVND (reference sequence). The CDR3 extends over 12 amino acids. CDR3 DNA sequence: TGTGCCAGTAGTATAGGAGAAAAGACCCAGTACTTC. This sequence encodes CASSIGEKTQYF.

V gene TRBV5-1 combines with J gene TRBJ2-5; possibly TRBD1 for D (5 bases). CDR1 and CDR2 from the germline V gene are SGHRS and YFSETQ. Trimming removed 3 bases at V and 9 bases at J, with 18 bases between. The CDR3 is 14 residues long. The CDR3 loop is CASSSDSDQRAQYF. The CDR3 DNA reads as TGCGCCAGCAGCTCTGACAGTGATCAAAGGGCCCAGTACTTC.

The chain couples TRBV30 to TRBJ1-2; D is ambiguous. In germline, CDR1 is GTSNPN, CDR2 SVGIG (reference sequence). The CDR3 spans 10 residues. V lost 1 base to trimming and J lost 8 bases, with 5 bases between them. CDR3: CAWSGRGYTF. As DNA, the CDR3 is TGTGCCTGGAGTGGGAGAGGCTACACCTTC.

This clone was found once. J is TRBJ2-1 and V is TRBV10-3; D perhaps matches TRBD2 (6 bases). Per germline, CDR1 ENHRY and CDR2 SYGVKD. The CDR3 is 14 residues long. Trimming left V 2 bases short and J 3 bases short, with 8 bases between. CDR3 coding DNA: TGTGCCATCAGTGAGCCGGGACTCTACAATGAGCAGTTCTTC. Amino acids: CAISEPGLYNEQFF.

The rearrangement uses TRBV10-3 and TRBJ2-7; 7 bases fit TRBD1. The CDR3 consists of 15 residues. Per germline, CDR1 ENHRY and CDR2 SYGVKD. The ends lost 2 bases at V and 1 base at J; junction bases unmatched: 5. This CDR3 reads CAISELTGQSYEQYF. The CDR3 DNA is TGTGCCATCAGTGAGCTGACGGGACAGTCCTACGAGCAGTACTTC.

The gene calls are TRBV19 and TRBJ1-1; 7 nucleotides align to TRBD1. In germline, CDR1 is LNHDA, CDR2 SQIVND (reference sequence). This CDR3 comprises 15 residues. V lost 1 base, J lost 2 bases, and 4 bases stayed unmatched. The CDR3 DNA reads as TGTGCCAGTAGTATAGTCAACAGGGGTAACACTGAAGCTTTCTTT. This translates into CASSIVNRGNTEAFF.

This chain joins TRBV6-2 or TRBV6-3 and TRBJ2-7; 8 nucleotides line up with TRBD2. Per the germline V gene, CDR1 is MNHEY and CDR2 is SVGEGT. Trimming at V came to 5 bases and at J to 7 bases, leaving 16 bases not matched to a gene. The CDR3 spans 16 residues. Written as DNA, the CDR3 is TGTGCCAGCAGTACCCGCCGAGTTAGCGGGATTGATGAGCAGTACTTC. This sequence encodes CASSTRRVSGIDEQYF.

The V call is TRBV19, the J call TRBJ1-1, with a possible D match to TRBD1 (6 bases). V was trimmed by 3 bases and J by 4 bases, leaving 12 bases between them. The CDR3 runs to 14 residues. The germline gives CDR1 LNHDA, CDR2 SQIVND (reference sequence). The CDR3 loop is CASSIGGGSTEAFF. The CDR3 DNA follows: TGTGCCAGTAGTATTGGGGGGGGCTCCACTGAAGCTTTCTTT. The whole variable domain, remainder taken from reference TRBV19 and TRBJ1-1, is DGGITQSPKYLFRKEGQNVTLSCEQNLNHDAMYWYRQDPGQGLRLIYYSQIVNDFQKGDIAEGYSVSREKKESFPLTVTSAQKNPTAFYLCASSIGGGSTEAFFGQGTRLTVV.

The chain is built from TRBV4-3 and TRBJ2-7; D is perhaps TRBD1 (6 bases). CDR1 is LGHNA, CDR2 YSLEER, per germline. The CDR3 spans 15 residues. Between the trimmed V and J ends, which lost 1 base and 5 bases, there was a span of 15 bases. CDR3 amino acids: CASSQAHRAYHEQYF. CDR3 nucleotide sequence: TGCGCCAGCAGCCAAGCCCACAGGGCCTACCACGAGCAGTACTTC.

The chain has TRBV28 and TRBJ2-5; tentative D call: TRBD2 (6 bases). V was trimmed by 1 base and J by 5 bases, leaving 11 bases between them. CDR3 length: 14 amino acids. In germline, CDR1 is MDHEN, CDR2 SYDVKM. In DNA form, the CDR3 reads TGTGCCAGCAGTTTATACCGGGGGTCGGAGACCCAGTACTTC. Translating gives CASSLYRGSETQYF.

This clone was seen a single time. The genes are TRBV3-1 (or the pseudogene TRBV3-2) and TRBJ2-5; 8 nucleotides align to TRBD1. The V and J ends lost 0 bases and 4 bases, in that order; junction bases with no gene match: 10. Germline CDR1 LGHDT, CDR2 YNNKEL (reference sequence). The CDR3 covers 17 residues. CDR3 DNA: TGTGCCAGCAGCCAAGATCAACCCAGGGGGCCTGTAGAGACCCAGTACTTC. Translating gives CASSQDQPRGPVETQYF.

The chain couples TRBV6-2 or TRBV6-3 to TRBJ1-5; tentatively, D is TRBD1 (6 bases). Germline values: CDR1 MNHEY, CDR2 SVGEGT. V was trimmed by 3 bases and J by 5 bases, leaving 11 bases between them. This CDR3 spans 14 amino acids. CDR3 nucleotide sequence: TGTGCCAGCAGTTATCGGGACACATATCAGCCCCAGCATTTT. It encodes CASSYRDTYQPQHF.

The chain uses TRBV28 and TRBJ1-1, with D perhaps TRBD1 (6 bases). CDR3 length: 14 residues. With 5 bases removed from V and 5 bases from J, the gap between germline ends came to 15 bases. Germline assignment: CDR1 MDHEN and CDR2 SYDVKM. The CDR3 sequence is CASSRRDIGTEAFF. In DNA, the CDR3 is TGTGCCAGCAGTCGCCGGGACATAGGGACTGAAGCTTTCTTT.

The chain links TRBV4-3 to TRBJ2-1; 11 bases map to TRBD2. The ends lost 1 base at V and 4 bases at J; junction bases unmatched: 0. Germline CDR1 and CDR2: LGHNA and YSLEER. This CDR3 spans 15 amino acids. The CDR3 nucleotides read TGCGCCAGCAGCCAAGCTAGCGGGAGGTACAATGAGCAGTTCTTC. Translation: CASSQASGRYNEQFF.

The chain employs TRBV3-1 (or the pseudogene TRBV3-2) and TRBJ1-1; D possibly corresponds to TRBD1 (6 bases). V was pared by 0 bases and J by 0 bases, with 14 bases between. Germline CDR1 reads LGHDT; CDR2 reads YNNKEL (reference sequence). The CDR3 is 17 amino acids. The CDR3 here is CASSQDRGGILNTEAFF. In DNA, the CDR3 is TGTGCCAGCAGCCAAGACCGAGGGGGAATTTTGAACACTGAAGCTTTCTTT.

This clone was found once. The chain recombines TRBV10-2 with TRBJ1-1; no clear D gene. The ends were cut back, 6 bases at V and 0 bases at J, with 5 bases in the middle. The CDR3 loop spans 12 amino acids. In germline, CDR1 is WSHSY, CDR2 SAAADI. The CDR3 bases are TGCGCCAGCAGGAGTTTGAACACTGAAGCTTTCTTT. It specifies CASRSLNTEAFF.

The chain couples TRBV6-5 to TRBJ1-2, with a weak D call TRBD1 (6 bases). The CDR3 runs to 14 residues. With 0 bases removed from V and 2 bases from J, the gap between germline ends came to 7 bases. Germline V gene data show CDR1 as MNHEY and CDR2 as SVGAGI. The CDR3 loop reads CASSYSDRNYGYTF. CDR3 coding DNA: TGTGCCAGCAGTTACTCGGACAGAAACTATGGCTACACCTTC.

This rearrangement joins TRBV7-8 to TRBJ1-1, with D possibly being TRBD1 (5 bases). The V gene's germline CDR1 is SGHVS and CDR2 FQNEAQ. The CDR3 consists of 14 residues. V shed 5 bases and J shed 3 bases, with 13 bases lying between them. In DNA, the CDR3 is TGTGCCAGCAGCAACGCAGGGTCGTACACTGAAGCTTTCTTT. The encoded protein is CASSNAGSYTEAFF.

The chain recombines TRBV28 with TRBJ2-1; 8 nucleotides match TRBD2. In germline, CDR1 is MDHEN, CDR2 SYDVKM. The trim removed 11 bases at V and 6 bases at J, leaving 9 bases unmatched. The CDR3 covers 13 residues. The CDR3 region is CAGRTGGTNEQFF. The CDR3 coding sequence is TGTGCCGGGCGAACGGGGGGGACCAATGAGCAGTTCTTC.

This rearrangement joins TRBV28 to TRBJ1-5, with D perhaps TRBD1 (6 bases). The length of the CDR3 is 15 residues. V was trimmed by 0 bases and J by 3 bases, leaving 9 bases between them. Looked up from germline, CDR1 is MDHEN and CDR2 is SYDVKM. DNA for the CDR3: TGTGCCAGCAGTTTATGGGGGGCCCCCAATCAGCCCCAGCATTTT. Translation gives CASSLWGAPNQPQHF.

The genes are TRBV15 and TRBJ1-1; tentative D call: TRBD1 (5 bases). Trimming left V 1 base short and J 1 base short, with 13 bases between. CDR3 length equals 16 residues. Germline V lookup: CDR1 LNHNV, CDR2 YYDKDF (reference sequence). In nucleotides, the CDR3 is TGTGCCACCAGCAGAGGGGGGGTAGGGACGAACACTGAAGCTTTCTTT. Translated: CATSRGGVGTNTEAFF.

This rearrangement joins TRBV4-3 to TRBJ2-7; 7 bases fit TRBD2. The CDR3 consists of 15 residues. Germline lookup yields CDR1 LGHNA and CDR2 YSLEER. V trimming: 0 bases; J trimming: 5 bases; junction bases outside the gene matches: 7. The CDR3 loop reads CASSQDKGRGDEQYF. CDR3 coding DNA: TGCGCCAGCAGCCAAGATAAGGGACGGGGGGACGAGCAGTACTTC.

The rearrangement links TRBV2 to TRBJ1-1; D may be TRBD1 (6 bases). V lost 9 bases and J lost 8, with 25 bases in between. The CDR3 spans 15 residues. CDR1 is SNHLY, CDR2 FYNNEI, per germline. This CDR3 is CARDRSGYSLVEAFF. The CDR3 nucleotides read TGTGCCAGAGACAGGAGTGGGTACAGTTTAGTGGAAGCTTTCTTT.

The gene calls are TRBV19 and TRBJ1-5; D ambiguous. The V and J ends lost 0 bases and 3 bases respectively, with 9 bases between them. Germline V CDR1 and CDR2: LNHDA, SQIVND (reference sequence). The CDR3 is 15 residues long. CDR3 nucleotides: TGTGCCAGTAGTATAGAACTCACCCCCAATCAGCCCCAGCATTTT. As protein: CASSIELTPNQPQHF.